This T cell receptor beta chain was sequenced in a study of blood T cell repertoires in COVID-19 (dated by TCRdb to about 2020). With regard to the full study: The collaborator samples originated in the United States, Italy and Spain and spanned the acute and convalescent phases of COVID-19. Where available, HLA class I and class II types were obtained from metadata supplied by the sample provider rather than from assay-based typing. The sample metadata nearly always contained a de-identified subject ID, COVID-19 status, age in years and sex. Deeply sampled blood TCRbeta repertoires from subjects exposed to, actively infected with, or recovered from COVID-19 were included in the dataset. The samples were drawn from the first 160 participants of the ongoing ImmuneRACE study and from some 1,300 subjects provided by 6 global collaborators. The repertoires were released in a freely available public database intended as a resource for research on the immune response to SARS-CoV-2. The material from the prospective study consisted of cDNA or gDNA derived from T cells, B-cell-depleted T cells, or PBMCs. Paper-wide results and their limitations: Clinical and demographic metadata were provided uncurated, with the amount varying by source and participant.

Participants in the prospective study were aged about 18 to 100 years, lived in 24 United States geographic areas, and enrolled through a virtual design. Cohort assignment in the prospective study relied on participant-reported clinical history from a screening survey and a study questionnaire. For ImmuneRACE Cohort 3, a participant was defined as recovered based on two consecutive negative NP/OP PCR tests, clearance by a healthcare professional, or resolution of symptoms. Each participant in the prospective study had whole blood, serum and a nasopharyngeal or oropharyngeal swab collected by mobile phlebotomists. Over a roughly 2-month period, participants in the prospective study had the option of providing additional blood draws and questionnaires. Blood samples from the prospective study were shipped frozen or at room temperature prior to DNA extraction. The immunoSEQ Assay, a bias-controlled multiplex PCR, was used to amplify TCRbeta CDR3 regions from genomic DNA. The published analysis was carried out like this. The number of nucleated cells in each sample was estimated from the amplification of reference gene primers within the assay. To quantify the absolute abundance of each unique TCRbeta CDR3 rearrangement, sequence reads were collapsed and filtered. For each sample, productive Simpson clonality was calculated by taking the square root of Simpson's diversity index across productive rearrangements. In TCRdb, the immuneACCESS table is reduced to in-frame sequences with V and J assigned. These tables do not hold every clone; where another copy was compared, an unresolved V gene accounts for under half, and the others remain unexplained. V and J calls and clone size are copied from that table; D and trimming were computed from the DNA. The sample yields approximately 130,000 clones; 70% to 90% were counted once. Of the sample, less than 2.5% falls within the top ten clones.

Trimming at the junction amounts to 1 base on V and 3 bases on J, and the germline ends lie 12 bases apart. The CDR3 has 16 amino acids, counting the end cysteine and phenylalanine. Just CDR3 DNA is preserved here, 48 bases in frame from base 1. CDR1 and CDR2 (SGHVS, FNYEAQ) derive from the germline V gene. Remarks on this clone: It lacks a known antigen. Base qualities were left out, and no much larger clone turns up one base away.

This TCR was recovered from a woman aged 45-60 years who had recovered from COVID-19. Sequenced material: PBMCs or T cells enriched from blood (not recorded which). The chain is assembled from TRBV7-6 and TRBJ1-4; no confident D gene assignment can be made. The CDR3 protein sequence reads: CASSLEGRSANEKLFF. In nucleotide form, the sequence is TGTGCCAGCAGCTTAGAAGGCAGGTCGGCTAATGAAAAACTGTTTTTT.